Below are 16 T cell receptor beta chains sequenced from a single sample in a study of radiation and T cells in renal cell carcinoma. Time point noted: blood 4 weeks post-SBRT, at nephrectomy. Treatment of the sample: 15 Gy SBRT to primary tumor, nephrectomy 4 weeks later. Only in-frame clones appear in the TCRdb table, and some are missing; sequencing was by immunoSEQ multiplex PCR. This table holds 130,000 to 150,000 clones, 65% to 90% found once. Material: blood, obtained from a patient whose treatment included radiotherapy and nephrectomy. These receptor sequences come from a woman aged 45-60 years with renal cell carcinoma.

CDR3 nucleotides: TGTGCCAGCAGCTCCGGGACAGGGAAGAGCAATCAGCCCCAGCATTTT. Translated: CASSSGTGKSNQPQHF. The chain has TRBV7-9 and TRBJ1-5; 9 bases are shared with TRBD1. This CDR3 is built from 16 residues. Germline V gene data show CDR1 as SEHNR and CDR2 as FQNEAQ (reference sequence). Trimming at V came to 4 bases and at J to 1 base, leaving 5 bases not matched to a gene.

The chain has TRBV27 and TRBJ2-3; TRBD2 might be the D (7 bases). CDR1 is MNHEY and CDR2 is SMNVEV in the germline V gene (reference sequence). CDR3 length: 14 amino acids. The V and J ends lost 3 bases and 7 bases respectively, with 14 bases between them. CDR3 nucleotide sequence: TGTGCCAGCAGTTTGGGGGGGCGCGCAAATACGCAGTATTTT. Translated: CASSLGGRANTQYF.

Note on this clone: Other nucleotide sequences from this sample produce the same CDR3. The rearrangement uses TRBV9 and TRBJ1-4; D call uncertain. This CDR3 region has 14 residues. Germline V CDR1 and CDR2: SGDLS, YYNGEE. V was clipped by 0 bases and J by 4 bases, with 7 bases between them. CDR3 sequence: CASSVAQSNEKLFF. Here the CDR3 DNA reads TGTGCCAGCAGCGTAGCACAGAGTAATGAAAAACTGTTTTTT. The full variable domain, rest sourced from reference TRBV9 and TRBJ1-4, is DSGVTQTPKHLITATGQRVTLRCSPRSGDLSVYWYQQSLDQGLQFLIQYYNGEERAKGNILERFSAQQFPDLHSELNLSSLELGDSALYFCASSVAQSNEKLFFGSGTQLSVL.

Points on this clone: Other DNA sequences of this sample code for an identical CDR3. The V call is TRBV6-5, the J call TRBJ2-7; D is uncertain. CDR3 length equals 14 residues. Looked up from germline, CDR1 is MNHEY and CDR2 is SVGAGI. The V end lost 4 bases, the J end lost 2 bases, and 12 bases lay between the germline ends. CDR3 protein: CASSLLTEAYEQYF. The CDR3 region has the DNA TGTGCCAGCAGTTTGCTGACGGAAGCCTACGAGCAGTACTTC.

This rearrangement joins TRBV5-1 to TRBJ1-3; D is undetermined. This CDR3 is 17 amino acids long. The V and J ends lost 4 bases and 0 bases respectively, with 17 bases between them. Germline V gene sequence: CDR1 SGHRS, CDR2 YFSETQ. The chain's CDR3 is CASSRVDSHTSGNTIYF. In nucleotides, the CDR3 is TGCGCCAGCAGCCGGGTGGATTCTCACACCTCTGGAAACACCATATATTTT.

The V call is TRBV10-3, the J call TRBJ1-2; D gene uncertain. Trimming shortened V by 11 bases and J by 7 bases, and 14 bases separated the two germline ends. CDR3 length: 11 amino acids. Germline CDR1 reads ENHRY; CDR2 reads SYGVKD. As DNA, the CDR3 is TGTGCCTGCGGAAGCGAAGGTGGCTACACCTTC. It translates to CACGSEGGYTF.

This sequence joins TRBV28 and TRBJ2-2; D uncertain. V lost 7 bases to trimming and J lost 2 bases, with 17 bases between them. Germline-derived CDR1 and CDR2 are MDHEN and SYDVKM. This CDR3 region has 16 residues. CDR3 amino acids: CASTSWGKDNTGELFF. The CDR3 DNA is TGTGCCAGCACCTCTTGGGGAAAGGATAACACCGGGGAGCTGTTTTTT.

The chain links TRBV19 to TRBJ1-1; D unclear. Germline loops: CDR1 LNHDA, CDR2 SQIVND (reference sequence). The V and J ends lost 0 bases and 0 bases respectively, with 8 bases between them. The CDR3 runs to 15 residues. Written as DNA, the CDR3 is TGTGCCAGTAGTATAGACAGGAGATTGAACACTGAAGCTTTCTTT. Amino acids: CASSIDRRLNTEAFF.

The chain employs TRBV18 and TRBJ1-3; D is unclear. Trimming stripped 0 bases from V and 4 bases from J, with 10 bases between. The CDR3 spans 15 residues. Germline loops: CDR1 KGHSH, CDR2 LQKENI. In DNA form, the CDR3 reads TGTGCCAGCTCACCACCCAACCTGGGAGGAAACACCATATATTTT. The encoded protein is CASSPPNLGGNTIYF.

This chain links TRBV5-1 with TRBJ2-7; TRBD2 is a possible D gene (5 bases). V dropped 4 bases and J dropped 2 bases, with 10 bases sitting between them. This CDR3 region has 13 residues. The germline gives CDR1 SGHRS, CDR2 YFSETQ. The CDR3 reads CASSPSSAYEQYF. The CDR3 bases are TGCGCCAGCAGCCCTAGCTCAGCCTACGAGCAGTACTTC. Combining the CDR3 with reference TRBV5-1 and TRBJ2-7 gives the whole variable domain KAGVTQTPRYLIKTRGQQVTLSCSPISGHRSVSWYQQTPGQGLQFLFEYFSETQRNKGNFPGRFSGRQFSNSRSEMNVSTLELGDSALYLCASSPSSAYEQYFGPGTRLTVT.

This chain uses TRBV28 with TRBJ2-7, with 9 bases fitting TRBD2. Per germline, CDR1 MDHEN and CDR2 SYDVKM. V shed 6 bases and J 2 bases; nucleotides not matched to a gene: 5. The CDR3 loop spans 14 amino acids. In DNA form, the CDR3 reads TGTGCCAGCAGAGCGGGAGGAGGGGCCTACGAGCAGTACTTC. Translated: CASRAGGGAYEQYF.

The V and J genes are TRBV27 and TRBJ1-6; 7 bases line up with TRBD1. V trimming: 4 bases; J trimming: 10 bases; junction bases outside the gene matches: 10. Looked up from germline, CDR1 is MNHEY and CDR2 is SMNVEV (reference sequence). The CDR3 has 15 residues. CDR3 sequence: CASSSSQGLGSPLHF. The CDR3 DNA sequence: TGTGCCAGCAGTTCCTCACAGGGGCTGGGCTCACCCCTCCACTTT.

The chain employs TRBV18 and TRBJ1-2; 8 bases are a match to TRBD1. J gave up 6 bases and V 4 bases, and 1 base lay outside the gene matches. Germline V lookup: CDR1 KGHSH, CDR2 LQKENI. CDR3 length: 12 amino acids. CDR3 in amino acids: CASSQQGDGYTF. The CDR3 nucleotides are TGTGCCAGCTCACAACAGGGGGATGGCTACACCTTC.

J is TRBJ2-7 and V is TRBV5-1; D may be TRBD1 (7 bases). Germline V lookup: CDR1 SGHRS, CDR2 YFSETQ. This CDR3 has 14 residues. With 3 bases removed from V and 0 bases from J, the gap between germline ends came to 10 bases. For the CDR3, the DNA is TGCGCCAGCAGCTCGCGGGACAGCTCCTACGAGCAGTACTTC. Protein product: CASSSRDSSYEQYF.

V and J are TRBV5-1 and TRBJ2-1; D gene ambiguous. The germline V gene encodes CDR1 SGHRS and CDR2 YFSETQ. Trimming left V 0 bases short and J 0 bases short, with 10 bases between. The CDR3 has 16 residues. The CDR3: CASSLVGSSSYNEQFF. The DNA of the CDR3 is TGCGCCAGCAGCTTGGTGGGATCGAGCTCCTACAATGAGCAGTTCTTC.

The CDR3 nucleotides read TGTGCCAGCAGGCCCGGTCGGGCAGGGGGCTATGGCTACACCTTC. It codes for CASRPGRAGGYGYTF. The chain links TRBV7-8 to TRBJ1-2; TRBD1 aligns across 7 bases. The CDR3 has 15 amino acids. The germline CDR1 and CDR2 sequences are SGHVS and FQNEAQ. Trimming cost V 6 bases and J 4 bases; bases outside gene matches: 11.